Below are 11 T cell receptor beta chains sequenced from a single sample in a study of neurological immune-mediated disorders. TCRdb independently ran MiXCR on the 5' RACE reads; one entry per CDR3 protein. The sample holds roughly 62,000 distinct CDR3 sequences; about an eighth are singletons and the top ten take about 2%. Sample: PBMCs. These receptors originate from a man between 60 and 75 years old in good health.

This clonotype was counted at least ten times. The J gene is TRBJ2-6, the V gene TRBV29-1; TRBD1 matches 9 bases. The CDR3 covers 14 residues. J lost 5 bases, V lost 7 bases, and 6 bases had no gene match. The V gene's germline CDR1 is SQVTM and CDR2 ANQGSEA. The CDR3 DNA is TGCAGCGCATCAACAGGGGGCCGGGCCAACGTCCTGACTTTC. It codes for CSASTGGRANVLTF.

The sample holds a few counts of this clonotype. Possible read error: a much larger clone is one base away. This CDR3 reads CANSLSGGHAFF. CDR3 sequence (DNA): TGTGCCAACAGCCTCAGCGGGGGGCACGCTTTCTTT. V is TRBV14 and J is TRBJ1-1, with TRBD1 as a possible D gene (6 bases). This CDR3 spans 12 amino acids. Germline-derived CDR1 and CDR2 are SGHDN and FVKESK. Together with reference TRBV14 and TRBJ1-1, the CDR3 gives the full variable domain: EAGVTQFPSHSVIEKGQTVTLRCDPISGHDNLYWYRRVMGKEIKFLLHFVKESKQDESGMPNNRFLAERTGGTYSTLKVQPAELEDSGVYFCANSLSGGHAFFGQGTRLTVV.

For this clonotype: It is likely a read error, because the conserved phenylalanine at the end of the CDR3 is missing. The chain employs TRBV5-1 and TRBJ1-6; tentative D call: TRBD1 (5 bases). CDR1 SGHRS and CDR2 YFSETQ come from the germline V gene. Between the trimmed V and J ends, which lost 4 bases and 7 bases, there was a span of 12 bases. This CDR3 is 14 amino acids long. The DNA of the CDR3 is TGCGCCAGCAGCCTGGAGTGGGGGAATTCACCCCTCCACTAT. This encodes CASSLEWGNSPLHY.

This clonotype has at least ten counts. The genes are TRBV5-6 and TRBJ2-1; the D is unclear. With 7 bases removed from V and 0 bases from J, the gap between germline ends came to 8 bases. This CDR3 contains 13 residues. Germline values: CDR1 SGHDT, CDR2 YYEEEE. The CDR3 here is CASVGSSYNEQFF. CDR3 sequence (DNA): TGTGCCAGCGTGGGAAGCTCCTACAATGAGCAGTTCTTC.

The sample holds many counts of this clonotype. The J gene is TRBJ2-7, the V gene TRBV7-9; possibly TRBD1 for D (6 bases). The CDR3 is 13 residues long. With 3 bases removed from V and 6 bases from J, the gap between germline ends came to 12 bases. CDR1 SEHNR and CDR2 FQNEAQ come from the germline V gene (reference sequence). The DNA for the CDR3 is TGTGCCAGCAGCTTGGCCACAGGGACCGAGCAGTACTTC. Protein product: CASSLATGTEQYF.

This clonotype was seen many times. The V and J genes are TRBV2 and TRBJ1-1; D is undetermined. CDR1 SNHLY and CDR2 FYNNEI come from the germline V gene. The CDR3 is made up of 11 amino acids. V was cut by 6 bases and J by 8 bases, with 10 bases left in between. The CDR3 loop reads CASRASIEAFF. DNA for the CDR3: TGTGCCAGCAGGGCTTCTATCGAAGCTTTCTTT.

This clonotype occurred many times. The CDR3 reads CSAPPASVGTYEQYF. The CDR3 region has the DNA TGCAGTGCCCCTCCAGCCTCTGTAGGGACCTACGAGCAGTACTTC. This chain joins TRBV20-1 and TRBJ2-7, with unresolved D. Germline V gene lookup returns CDR1 DFQATT and CDR2 SNEGSKA (reference sequence). Trimming stripped 6 bases from V and 2 bases from J, with 20 bases between. The CDR3 is 15 residues long.

This clonotype occurred many times. The chain's CDR3 is CATHGGGRAQHF. The CDR3 coding sequence is TGTGCCACTCATGGCGGGGGGAGGGCCCAGCATTTT. The chain recombines TRBV28 with TRBJ1-5, with TRBD1 as a possible D gene (5 bases). The CDR3 loop spans 12 amino acids. Germline V gene lookup returns CDR1 MDHEN and CDR2 SYDVKM. The V end was cut by 10 bases, the J end by 11 bases, with 18 bases between.

This clonotype was picked up many times. J is TRBJ1-5 and V is TRBV5-8, with TRBD1 matching over 8 bases. Trimming cost V 4 bases and J 3 bases; bases outside gene matches: 9. The germline V gene has CDR1 SGHTS and CDR2 YDEGEE. CDR3 size: 16 residues. This chain's CDR3 is CASSPRTGRFNQPQHF. The CDR3 bases are TGTGCCAGCAGCCCGCGGACAGGGCGGTTCAATCAGCCCCAGCATTTT.

This clonotype was found many times. V is TRBV28 and J is TRBJ1-1, with D possibly matching TRBD1 (5 bases). Germline CDR1 MDHEN, CDR2 SYDVKM. The length of the CDR3 is 14 residues. V dropped 2 bases and J dropped 3 bases, with 10 bases sitting between them. The CDR3 DNA follows: TGTGCCAGCAGTTTACGGGGACGTTACACTGAAGCTTTCTTT. The encoded protein is CASSLRGRYTEAFF.

The V call is TRBV19, the J call TRBJ2-3; no firm D call. V was cut by 1 base and J by 4 bases, with 6 bases left in between. The germline gives CDR1 LNHDA, CDR2 SQIVND (reference sequence). This CDR3 is 13 amino acids long. CDR3 DNA: TGTGCCAGTAGTATAGTTACCGCAGATACGCAGTATTTT. This sequence encodes CASSIVTADTQYF.